This paragraph reports one T cell receptor beta chain. Germline values: CDR1 SGDLS, CDR2 YYNGEE. The CDR3 has 15 amino acids. Trimming at V came to 4 bases and at J to 3 bases, leaving 9 bases not matched to a gene. These data come from a study of blood T cell repertoires in COVID-19. Sequencing was performed with immunoSEQ multiplex PCR; in TCRdb, only in-frame clones are kept and a portion is missing. Of roughly 220,000 clones listed, 86% were seen once; the top ten hold around 2%. The chain recombines TRBV9 with TRBJ1-2, with TRBD1 matching 7 bases. Specimen: peripheral blood. This TCR was recovered from a man aged 30-40 years who had recovered from COVID-19. CDR3 in amino acids: CASSPLTGSYYGYTF. DNA of the CDR3: TGTGCCAGCAGCCCATTGACAGGGTCCTACTATGGCTACACCTTC.